The 16 T cell receptor beta chains in this list originate from one sample, sequenced in a study of T cell responses to AZD1222 COVID-19 vaccine. The method was immunoSEQ multiplex PCR; TCRdb's version includes in-frame clones alone and lacks a portion of them. The sample yields about 120,000 clones, 80% to 90% seen once. Sequencing used peripheral blood, obtained on day 0 of AZD1222 vaccination. These receptors came from an adult in good health.

This clone showed up just once. This chain uses TRBV2 with TRBJ2-1; D possibly matches TRBD1 or TRBD2 (5 bases each). The germline V gene has CDR1 SNHLY and CDR2 FYNNEI. The CDR3 spans 15 residues. V lost 6 bases to trimming and J lost 2 bases, with 14 bases between them. The CDR3 bases are TGTGCCAGCAGCAAGACCCGGGGCACCTACAATGAGCAGTTCTTC. It yields the protein CASSKTRGTYNEQFF.

In nucleotides, the CDR3 is TGTGCTAGTGGTTTGGTCCGGGGGACAGGGCAGAGGTACGAGCAGTACTTC. Translated, it gives CASGLVRGTGQRYEQYF. The chain links TRBV12-5 to TRBJ2-7; 9 nucleotides align to TRBD1. V lost 0 bases to trimming and J lost 4 bases; unmatched junction nucleotides: 10. The CDR3 extends over 17 amino acids. Germline CDR1 is LGHNT and CDR2 is FRNRAP.

This chain connects TRBV4-2 to TRBJ1-3, with D uncertain. Trimming took 1 base from V and 0 from J, leaving 10 bases between them. The CDR3 contains 16 residues. The germline V gene has CDR1 LGHNA and CDR2 YNFKEQ. CDR3 bases: TGTGCCAGCAGCCAAGTAGGCCAAATCTCTGGAAACACCATATATTTT. It specifies CASSQVGQISGNTIYF.

The V call is TRBV29-1, the J call TRBJ1-3, with unresolved D. From germline, CDR1 is SQVTM and CDR2 ANQGSEA. The CDR3 is made up of 12 amino acids. V was clipped by 6 bases and J by 10 bases, with 16 bases between them. The CDR3 region has the DNA TGCAGCGTCCCCGTAGAGGGTGGGACCATATATTTT. As protein: CSVPVEGGTIYF.

The chain joins TRBV4-3 to TRBJ2-1; 8 positions agree with TRBD2. This CDR3 is 15 amino acids long. Germline V gives CDR1 LGHNA, CDR2 YSLEER. V trimming: 2 bases; J trimming: 9 bases; junction bases outside the gene matches: 9. This chain's CDR3 is CASSQLAGIPLEQFF. CDR3 coding DNA: TGCGCCAGCAGCCAATTAGCGGGAATCCCACTTGAGCAGTTCTTC.

The V and J genes are TRBV19 and TRBJ2-2; TRBD2 matches 7 bases. Germline V gives CDR1 LNHDA, CDR2 SQIVND (reference sequence). The CDR3 runs 16 residues. With 6 bases clipped from V and 3 bases from J, the junction kept 10 bases outside the gene matches. This CDR3 is CASRVGLSGDTGELFF. In DNA form, the CDR3 reads TGTGCCAGTAGGGTAGGACTAAGCGGGGACACCGGGGAGCTGTTTTTT.

This sequence joins TRBV5-6 and TRBJ2-7, with 9 bases fitting TRBD1. Germline V CDR1 and CDR2: SGHDT, YYEEEE. The CDR3 is made up of 16 amino acids. J lost 4 bases, V lost 3 bases, and 11 bases had no gene match. The CDR3 loop is CASSSLSSGTGYEQYF. CDR3 coding DNA: TGTGCCAGCAGCTCCTTGAGTTCCGGGACAGGGTACGAGCAGTACTTC.

V and J are TRBV5-1 and TRBJ2-7, with a possible D match to TRBD1 (6 bases). V lost 5 bases, J lost 6 bases, and 18 bases lay in between. The CDR3 consists of 14 residues. Per germline, CDR1 SGHRS and CDR2 YFSETQ. Here the CDR3 DNA reads TGCGCCAGCAGAATACAGGGATCTTCCGGCGAGCAGTACTTC. This codes for CASRIQGSSGEQYF.

The gene calls are TRBV10-3 and TRBJ1-4; tentatively, D is TRBD1 (6 bases). This CDR3 has 12 amino acids. Trimming cost V 10 bases and J 6 bases, with 12 bases left between them. CDR1 ENHRY and CDR2 SYGVKD come from the germline V gene. In nucleotides, the CDR3 is TGTGCCAGTACAGGGCCTGATGAAAAACTGTTTTTT. It is translated as CASTGPDEKLFF.

This chain joins TRBV25-1 and TRBJ2-7; 8 bases align to TRBD2. J was trimmed by 2 bases and V by 1 base; bases with no gene match: 4. The CDR3 contains 15 residues. Germline V CDR1 and CDR2: MGHDK, SYGVNS. CDR3 sequence reads: CASSESRGATYEQYF. As DNA, the CDR3 is TGTGCCAGCAGTGAATCGCGGGGGGCGACCTACGAGCAGTACTTC.

The genes are TRBV7-2 and TRBJ1-2; TRBD1 agrees at 7 bases. V shed 5 bases and J 7 bases; nucleotides not matched to a gene: 7. The germline V gene has CDR1 SGHTA and CDR2 FQGNSA. There are 13 residues in the CDR3. CDR3 protein: CASSLTGLAGYTF. Written as DNA, the CDR3 is TGTGCCAGCAGCCTGACAGGGTTGGCTGGCTACACCTTC.

This clone was found once. This chain connects TRBV5-4 to TRBJ1-2; 7 positions match TRBD1. The CDR3 consists of 13 residues. Unmatched junction bases numbered 2, after V lost 4 bases and J lost 2 bases. The germline CDR1 and CDR2 sequences are SGHNT and YYREEE (reference sequence). The CDR3 reads CASSRDRNYGYTF. CDR3 in DNA: TGTGCCAGCAGCCGGGACAGAAACTATGGCTACACCTTC.

The J gene is TRBJ1-1, the V gene TRBV5-1; 10 bases map to TRBD1. Germline assignment: CDR1 SGHRS and CDR2 YFSETQ. V shed 9 bases, J shed 0 bases, and the junction held 11 bases outside the gene matches. The CDR3 is 16 residues long. The CDR3 loop reads CATGTGATTLNTEAFF. The CDR3, as DNA: TGCGCCACGGGGACAGGGGCTACCACGTTGAACACTGAAGCTTTCTTT.

The chain couples TRBV6-5 to TRBJ2-7; 7 bases are a match to TRBD1. CDR3 length: 12 residues. V dropped 10 bases and J dropped 6; count of bases not matched to a gene: 9. Germline V gene lookup returns CDR1 MNHEY and CDR2 SVGAGI. The CDR3: CATGDRDPEQYF. The CDR3 DNA sequence: TGTGCCACCGGCGACAGGGACCCCGAGCAGTACTTC.

The rearrangement joins TRBV19 to TRBJ2-7; D tentatively fits TRBD1 or TRBD2 (5 bases each). The CDR3 loop spans 17 amino acids. Germline-derived CDR1 and CDR2 are LNHDA and SQIVND (reference sequence). V lost 3 bases, J lost 2 bases, and 20 bases lay in between. CDR3 nucleotides: TGTGCCAGTAGTATTTCCCAAGCTGGGACGCAGACCTACGAGCAGTACTTC. Amino acid sequence: CASSISQAGTQTYEQYF.

V and J are TRBV18 and TRBJ1-5; D is perhaps TRBD1 (6 bases). The CDR3 extends over 16 amino acids. Germline V gives CDR1 KGHSH, CDR2 LQKENI. Trimming stripped 4 bases from V and 6 bases from J, with 19 bases between. The CDR3 region is CASSRLGQGGGQPQHF. The CDR3, as DNA: TGTGCCAGCTCACGTTTAGGCCAGGGAGGGGGTCAGCCCCAGCATTTT.